This paragraph covers one T cell receptor (beta chain) sequence. Its antigen is as yet unknown. The V end lost 3 bases, the J end lost 0 bases, and 4 bases lay between the germline ends. The germline gives CDR1 LGHNA, CDR2 YSLEER. CDR3 length: 13 residues. These data belong to a study of T-cell memory formation after mild COVID-19. Sample barcodes and UMIs were carried by the TCR alpha and TCR beta cDNA libraries that 5'RACE generated with constant-segment primers. TCRdb itself ran the 5' RACE reads through MiXCR, one entry per CDR3 protein. The table shows 80,000 to 90,000 distinct CDR3 sequences, with roughly 25% occurring only once. General study findings and limits: A subset of responding clones appeared in pre-infection memory, suggesting cross-reactive memory joined. Balance between CD4 and CD8 was seen in clones contracting day 15 to 85, and a CD4+ lean was seen in later expanders. Among contracting clones, CD4+ were mainly CM/EM and CD8+ enriched in EMRA.

V and J are TRBV4-3 and TRBJ2-3; no firm D call. Sequenced sample: PBMCs or a T cell subset sorted from them (not recorded which). The origin of this receptor is a man in his late teens or twenties who had mild COVID-19 (a few samples of this study predate the infection). Cell type and time point are not known. The CDR3 sequence is CASSHPSTDTQYF. CDR3 bases: TGCGCCAGCAGCCATCCTAGCACAGATACGCAGTATTTT.